This TCR beta chain was recovered during a study of blood T cell repertoires in COVID-19. Study details: COVID-19 samples, acute and convalescent, were from the United States, Italy and Spain. The analysed material was cDNA or gDNA that came from T cells, B-cell-depleted T cells, or PBMCs.

Assay: immunoSEQ multiplex PCR; the TCRdb copy retains only in-frame clones and omits some. The sample lists around 130,000 clones, approximately 80% occurring once. The sequenced material came from peripheral blood. This TCR was sampled from a man aged 65 to 85 with acute or convalescent COVID-19.

The CDR3 loop is CASSQEARRGELFF. DNA for the CDR3: TGTGCCAGCAGCCAAGAGGCCCGCCGAGGGGAGCTGTTTTTT. This chain joins TRBV3-1 (or the pseudogene TRBV3-2) and TRBJ2-2; D unclear. This CDR3 has 14 residues. The germline V and J ends were trimmed by 0 bases and 8 bases, with 10 bases remaining between them. Germline V gene sequence: CDR1 LGHDT, CDR2 YNNKEL (reference sequence).